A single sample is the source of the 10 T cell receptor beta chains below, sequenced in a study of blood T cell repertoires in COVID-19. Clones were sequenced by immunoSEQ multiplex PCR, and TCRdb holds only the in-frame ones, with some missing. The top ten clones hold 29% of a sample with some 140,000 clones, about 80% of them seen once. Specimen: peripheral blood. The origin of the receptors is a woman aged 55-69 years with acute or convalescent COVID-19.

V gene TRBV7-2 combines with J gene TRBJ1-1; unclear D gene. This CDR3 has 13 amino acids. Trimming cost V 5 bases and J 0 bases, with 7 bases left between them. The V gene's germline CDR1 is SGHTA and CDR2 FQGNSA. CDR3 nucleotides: TGTGCCAGCAGCGCTCAGATGAACACTGAAGCTTTCTTT. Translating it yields CASSAQMNTEAFF.

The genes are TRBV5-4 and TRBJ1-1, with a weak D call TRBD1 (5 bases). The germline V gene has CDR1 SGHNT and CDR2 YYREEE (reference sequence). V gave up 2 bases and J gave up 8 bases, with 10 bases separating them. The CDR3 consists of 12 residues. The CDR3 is CASSFGGVEAFF. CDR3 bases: TGTGCCAGCAGCTTTGGGGGGGTCGAAGCTTTCTTT.

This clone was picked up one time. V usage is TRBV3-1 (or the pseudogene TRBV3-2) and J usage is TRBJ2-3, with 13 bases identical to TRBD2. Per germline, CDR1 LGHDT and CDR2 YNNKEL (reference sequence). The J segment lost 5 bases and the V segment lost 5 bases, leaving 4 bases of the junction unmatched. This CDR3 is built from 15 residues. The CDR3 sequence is CASSYGLAGEDTQYF. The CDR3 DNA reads TGTGCCAGCAGCTACGGACTAGCGGGGGAAGATACGCAGTATTTT.

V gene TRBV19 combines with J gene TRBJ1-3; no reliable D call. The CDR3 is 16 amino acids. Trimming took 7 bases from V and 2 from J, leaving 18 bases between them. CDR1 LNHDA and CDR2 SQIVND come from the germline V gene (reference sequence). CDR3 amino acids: CASTLAAGPAGNTIYF. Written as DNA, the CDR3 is TGTGCCAGTACTTTAGCGGCTGGGCCTGCTGGAAACACCATATATTTT.

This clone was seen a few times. For the CDR3, the DNA is TGTGCCAGCAGCCAAGAATCTAGCGGGGGGGCCAGGCAGTATTTT. Residues: CASSQESSGGARQYF. The chain carries TRBV3-1 (or the pseudogene TRBV3-2) and TRBJ2-3, with 12 nucleotides matching TRBD2. There are 15 residues in the CDR3. CDR1 and CDR2 from the germline V gene are LGHDT and YNNKEL (reference sequence). V shed 0 bases, J shed 11 bases, and the junction held 6 bases outside the gene matches.

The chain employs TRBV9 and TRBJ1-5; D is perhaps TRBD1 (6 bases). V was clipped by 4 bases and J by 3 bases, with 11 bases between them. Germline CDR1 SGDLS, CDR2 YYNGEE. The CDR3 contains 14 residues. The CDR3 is CASSPDSNNQPQHF. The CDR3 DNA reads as TGTGCCAGCAGCCCGGACAGCAACAATCAGCCCCAGCATTTT.

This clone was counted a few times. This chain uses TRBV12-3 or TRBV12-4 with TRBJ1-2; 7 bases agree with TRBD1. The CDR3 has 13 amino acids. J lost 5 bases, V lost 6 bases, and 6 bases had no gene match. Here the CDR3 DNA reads TGTGCCAGCAGCCGAGGGACAGCTTATGGCTACACCTTC. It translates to CASSRGTAYGYTF.

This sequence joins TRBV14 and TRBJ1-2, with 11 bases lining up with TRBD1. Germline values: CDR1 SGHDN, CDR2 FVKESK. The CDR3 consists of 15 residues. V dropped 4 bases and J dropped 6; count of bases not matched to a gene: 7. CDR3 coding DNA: TGTGCCAGCAGCCCCCGGACAGGGGGCCTTGATGGCTACACCTTC. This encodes CASSPRTGGLDGYTF.

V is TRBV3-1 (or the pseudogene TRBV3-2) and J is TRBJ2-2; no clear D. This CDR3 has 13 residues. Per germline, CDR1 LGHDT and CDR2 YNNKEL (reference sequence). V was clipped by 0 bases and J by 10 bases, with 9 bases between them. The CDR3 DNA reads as TGTGCCAGCAGCCAAGACCTACGCGAGGAGCTGTTTTTT. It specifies CASSQDLREELFF.

The CDR3 DNA reads as TGTGCCACCAGCAGAGGAGGGACAGGGGCTGGAAACACCATATATTTT. Its translation: CATSRGGTGAGNTIYF. The chain links TRBV15 to TRBJ1-3; 10 nucleotides line up with TRBD1. Losses at the gene ends were 1 base for V and 2 bases for J; bases not matched to a gene: 2. The CDR3 is made up of 16 amino acids. CDR1 and CDR2 (germline): LNHNV, YYDKDF (reference sequence).